These T cell receptor beta chains were read from a single sample in a study of cytomegalovirus exposure and HLA in healthy donors. The protocol was immunoSEQ multiplex PCR, while the TCRdb copy is restricted to in-frame clones and leaves out a portion. Among approximately 270,000 clones listed, 75% to 90% were seen once. Sample: PBMCs. Receptors originate from a girl aged 2 to 10 in good health and CMV-seronegative. Each CDR3 is given with its conserved first and last residue. Each record gives: V gene, clone size, J gene, D gene, CDR3 DNA, CDR3 protein. A D gene is named only where the DNA matches it firmly. Clone size appears in some rows only: once, few, many, or a class for an expanded clone.

v_call: TRBV10-2
clone_size: .
j_call: TRBJ2-5
d_call: TRBD2
cdr3_nt: TGCGCCAGCCGCAGCGGGGAGACGGGAGAGACCCAGTACTTC
cdr3_aa: CASRSGETGETQYF

v_call: TRBV25-1
clone_size: few
j_call: TRBJ1-6
d_call: .
cdr3_nt: TGTGCCAGCAGTGCCTCATTTCCGGGTTCACCCCTCCACTTT
cdr3_aa: CASSASFPGSPLHF

v_call: TRBV6-1
clone_size: few
j_call: TRBJ1-1
d_call: TRBD1
cdr3_nt: TGTGCCAGTCGGAGACAGGGTTATCCTGAAGCTTTCTTT
cdr3_aa: CASRRQGYPEAFF

v_call: TRBV5-4
clone_size: few
j_call: TRBJ2-1
d_call: .
cdr3_nt: TGTGCCAGCAGTCCTGGACTGGAGTACAATGAGCAGTTCTTC
cdr3_aa: CASSPGLEYNEQFF

v_call: TRBV9
clone_size: few
j_call: TRBJ2-1
d_call: TRBD1
cdr3_nt: TGTGCCAGCAGCTCTCGAGGACAGGCTTATTTCAATGAGCAGTTCTTC
cdr3_aa: CASSSRGQAYFNEQFF

v_call: TRBV19
clone_size: .
j_call: TRBJ1-2
d_call: TRBD1
cdr3_nt: TGTGCCAGTAGTGGACGGACAGGGTTGGCTGGCTACACCTTC
cdr3_aa: CASSGRTGLAGYTF

v_call: TRBV6-6
clone_size: .
j_call: TRBJ2-7
d_call: TRBD2
cdr3_nt: TGTGCCAGCAGTTACGGGACTAGCGGGAAATTTACCGAGCAGTACTTC
cdr3_aa: CASSYGTSGKFTEQYF

v_call: TRBV5-1
clone_size: .
j_call: TRBJ2-7
d_call: TRBD2
cdr3_nt: TGCGCCAGCAGCTTGCGCGGGAGTCTCGACGAGCAGTACTTC
cdr3_aa: CASSLRGSLDEQYF

v_call: TRBV27
clone_size: .
j_call: TRBJ2-3
d_call: TRBD2
cdr3_nt: TGTGCCAGCAGCCTTCAGCGGGGGGGCCAGGATACGCAGTATTTT
cdr3_aa: CASSLQRGGQDTQYF

v_call: TRBV7-2
clone_size: .
j_call: TRBJ1-2
d_call: .
cdr3_nt: TGTGCCAGCAGCTACTACAAGGTAGAGGGCTACACCTTC
cdr3_aa: CASSYYKVEGYTF

v_call: TRBV14
clone_size: .
j_call: TRBJ2-3
d_call: .
cdr3_nt: TGTGCCAGCAGCCAAGAGACAGTGCACACAGATACGCAGTATTTT
cdr3_aa: CASSQETVHTDTQYF

v_call: TRBV7-6
clone_size: .
j_call: TRBJ2-7
d_call: .
cdr3_nt: TGTGCCAGCAGCTCAGGGACAAAGTCCTACGAGCAGTACTTC
cdr3_aa: CASSSGTKSYEQYF

v_call: TRBV7-3
clone_size: .
j_call: TRBJ1-6
d_call: .
cdr3_nt: TGTGCCAGCAGCTACAGGGTCGGAAATTCACCCCTCCACTTT
cdr3_aa: CASSYRVGNSPLHF

v_call: TRBV5-1
clone_size: .
j_call: TRBJ2-7
d_call: TRBD1
cdr3_nt: TGCGCCAGCAGCTTGGGCCCGGGACAGGGGGCCTCCTACGAGCAGTACTTC
cdr3_aa: CASSLGPGQGASYEQYF

v_call: TRBV27
clone_size: .
j_call: TRBJ1-1
d_call: .
cdr3_nt: TGTGCCAGCAGTTTAGGTGGCCTCGGGACTGAAGCTTTCTTT
cdr3_aa: CASSLGGLGTEAFF

v_call: TRBV27
clone_size: few
j_call: TRBJ2-7
d_call: .
cdr3_nt: TGTGCCAGCAGTTTTGCGGGAAGCTCCTACGAGCAGTACTTC
cdr3_aa: CASSFAGSSYEQYF

v_call: TRBV7-6
clone_size: few
j_call: TRBJ2-1
d_call: TRBD2
cdr3_nt: TGTGCCAGCAGCTCGCGGACTAGCGGGGATGAGCAGTTCTTC
cdr3_aa: CASSSRTSGDEQFF

v_call: TRBV5-4
clone_size: once
j_call: TRBJ2-3
d_call: TRBD1
cdr3_nt: TGTGCCAGCAGCTTGGCCATGGGACAGGGCACAGATACGCAGTATTTT
cdr3_aa: CASSLAMGQGTDTQYF

v_call: TRBV10-3
clone_size: .
j_call: TRBJ1-1
d_call: TRBD1
cdr3_nt: TGTGCCATCACTTTCGGACAGGGCACGAACACTGAAGCTTTCTTT
cdr3_aa: CAITFGQGTNTEAFF

v_call: TRBV29-1
clone_size: .
j_call: TRBJ2-1
d_call: .
cdr3_nt: TGCAGCGTTGGCCGTGTTAACATCCACAATGAGCAGTTCTTC
cdr3_aa: CSVGRVNIHNEQFF

v_call: TRBV27
clone_size: .
j_call: TRBJ2-1
d_call: TRBD2
cdr3_nt: TGTGCTAGCGGGAGGGCAGGGTCCTACAATGAGCAGTTCTTC
cdr3_aa: CASGRAGSYNEQFF

v_call: TRBV29-1
clone_size: .
j_call: TRBJ2-7
d_call: TRBD2
cdr3_nt: TGCAGCGTTGTTACGACTAGCGGGAGACGCGAGCAGTACTTC
cdr3_aa: CSVVTTSGRREQYF

v_call: TRBV29-1
clone_size: .
j_call: TRBJ1-5
d_call: TRBD1
cdr3_nt: TGCAGCGCCCAGACAGGGCCTTTCCAGCCCCAGCATTTT
cdr3_aa: CSAQTGPFQPQHF

v_call: TRBV7-2
clone_size: .
j_call: TRBJ1-2
d_call: .
cdr3_nt: TGTGCCAGCAGCTCGCCAGGGCCCTATGGCTACACCTTC
cdr3_aa: CASSSPGPYGYTF

v_call: TRBV6-1
clone_size: .
j_call: TRBJ2-5
d_call: .
cdr3_nt: TGTGCCAGCAGTAGCCGGGCCTTGGGGGGAGAGACCCAGTACTTC
cdr3_aa: CASSSRALGGETQYF

v_call: TRBV5-1
clone_size: .
j_call: TRBJ2-1
d_call: TRBD2
cdr3_nt: TGCGCCAGCAGCGCCCCCAGGTCGACTAGCGGGGGTCATGAGCAGTTCTTC
cdr3_aa: CASSAPRSTSGGHEQFF

v_call: TRBV11-2
clone_size: .
j_call: TRBJ1-2
d_call: .
cdr3_nt: TGTGCCAGCAGCCTTCCAAGGCCCCCCCAGGTTTCCTATGGCTACACCTTC
cdr3_aa: CASSLPRPPQVSYGYTF

v_call: TRBV7-3
clone_size: .
j_call: TRBJ2-2
d_call: .
cdr3_nt: TGTGCCAGCAGCTTTCGGCGGACCGGGGAGCTGTTTTTT
cdr3_aa: CASSFRRTGELFF

v_call: TRBV30
clone_size: few
j_call: TRBJ1-3
d_call: .
cdr3_nt: TGTGCCTGGATGGCCCGCTCTGGAAACACCATATATTTT
cdr3_aa: CAWMARSGNTIYF

v_call: TRBV7-9
clone_size: .
j_call: TRBJ2-7
d_call: .
cdr3_nt: TGTGCCAGCAGCTCTACCGGTACAGGCTCCGTCTACGAGCAGTACTTC
cdr3_aa: CASSSTGTGSVYEQYF

v_call: TRBV9
clone_size: once
j_call: TRBJ2-7
d_call: .
cdr3_nt: TGTGCCAGCAGCCCGAGACAGCCTTCTACCTACGAGCAGTACTTC
cdr3_aa: CASSPRQPSTYEQYF

v_call: TRBV7-9
clone_size: .
j_call: TRBJ1-3
d_call: .
cdr3_nt: TGTGCCAGCAGCTCCTTTCAGGGCCTGAGCTCTGGAAACACCATATATTTT
cdr3_aa: CASSSFQGLSSGNTIYF

v_call: TRBV13
clone_size: once
j_call: TRBJ2-3
d_call: TRBD2
cdr3_nt: TGTGCCAGCAGGTTTAGCGGGGCCACAGATACGCAGTATTTT
cdr3_aa: CASRFSGATDTQYF

v_call: TRBV5-1
clone_size: .
j_call: TRBJ2-5
d_call: .
cdr3_nt: TGCGCCAGCAGCTTGGTCAGTCAAGAGACCCAGTACTTC
cdr3_aa: CASSLVSQETQYF

v_call: TRBV15
clone_size: .
j_call: TRBJ1-2
d_call: .
cdr3_nt: TGTGCCACCAGCAGAGACAGGGTTCTTAGAGGCTACACCTTC
cdr3_aa: CATSRDRVLRGYTF

v_call: TRBV10-1
clone_size: .
j_call: TRBJ2-5
d_call: .
cdr3_nt: TGCGCCAGCAGTGATATGTTCCAGGACACCCAAGAGACCCAGTACTTC
cdr3_aa: CASSDMFQDTQETQYF

v_call: TRBV28
clone_size: once
j_call: TRBJ1-1
d_call: .
cdr3_nt: TGTGCCAGCAGTCCGGGATCGGGGGCTGAAGCTTTCTTT
cdr3_aa: CASSPGSGAEAFF

v_call: TRBV7-7
clone_size: .
j_call: TRBJ2-7
d_call: TRBD1
cdr3_nt: TGTGCCAGCAGCATCGGGACAGCCTACGAGCAGTACTTC
cdr3_aa: CASSIGTAYEQYF